This is a list of T cell receptor beta chains from one sample in a study of OX40 agonist ivuxolimab in advanced cancers. Produced via immunoSEQ multiplex PCR; TCRdb's table is partial and in-frame only. The repertoire holds tens of thousands of clones, with roughly 86% as singletons. Sequencing was performed on CD4+ or CD8+ T cells sorted from blood, taken in a trial of the OX40 agonist ivuxolimab. These receptors were obtained from an adult with an advanced solid tumor such as melanoma, head and neck, liver or kidney cancer. CDR3s include the opening cysteine and the closing phenylalanine or tryptophan. A D gene is named only where the DNA matches it firmly. Clone size is shown for a subset of rows, as once, few, many or a class of expanded clone.

CDR3: CGLGRGYGYTF; DNA: TGTGGCCTCGGCAGGGGCTATGGCTACACCTTC; size: -; V: TRBV2; J: TRBJ1-2; D: -; length: 11
CDR3: CASSQDASGVAYNEQFF; DNA: TGCGCCAGCAGCCAAGATGCTAGCGGGGTCGCCTACAATGAGCAGTTCTTC; size: -; V: TRBV4-3; J: TRBJ2-1; D: TRBD2; length: 17
CDR3: CASSEYGGDPSTDTQYF; DNA: TGTGCCAGCAGCGAATACGGGGGAGACCCTAGCACAGATACGCAGTATTTT; size: few; V: TRBV9; J: TRBJ2-3; D: -; length: 17
CDR3: CASSKAGGPGGELFF; DNA: TGTGCCAGCAGTAAAGCGGGGGGGCCCGGCGGGGAGCTGTTTTTT; size: -; V: TRBV6-6; J: TRBJ2-2; D: TRBD2; length: 15
CDR3: CASSLAGKRDGYTF; DNA: TGTGCCAGCAGCTTAGCGGGGAAGAGAGATGGCTACACCTTC; size: -; V: TRBV7-8; J: TRBJ1-2; D: -; length: 14
CDR3: CASSLTGTGELFF; DNA: TGCGCCAGCAGCTTGACCGGGACCGGGGAGCTGTTTTTT; size: -; V: TRBV5-1; J: TRBJ2-2; D: -; length: 13
CDR3: CASSSGGYTDTQYF; DNA: TGTGCCAGCTCTAGCGGGGGATACACAGATACGCAGTATTTT; size: -; V: TRBV6-5; J: TRBJ2-3; D: TRBD2; length: 14
CDR3: CASSVSSGVITDTQYF; DNA: TGTGCCAGCAGCGTCTCTAGCGGGGTAATCACAGATACGCAGTATTTT; size: -; V: TRBV9; J: TRBJ2-3; D: TRBD2; length: 16
CDR3: CASSEGQGHQPQHF; DNA: TGTGCCAGCAGTGAAGGCCAGGGACATCAGCCCCAGCATTTT; size: -; V: TRBV6-1; J: TRBJ1-5; D: -; length: 14
CDR3: CASSPPGAGYTF; DNA: TGTGCCAGCTCACCACCCGGGGCTGGCTACACCTTC; size: -; V: TRBV18; J: TRBJ1-2; D: -; length: 12
CDR3: CASSLGTGGNQETQYF; DNA: TGTGCCAGCAGCTTAGGGACAGGGGGAAACCAAGAGACCCAGTACTTC; size: once; V: TRBV5-6; J: TRBJ2-5; D: TRBD1; length: 16
CDR3: CASSGGGPQHF; DNA: TGTGCCAGCAGTGGGGGGGGGCCCCAGCATTTT; size: once; V: TRBV28; J: TRBJ1-5; D: -; length: 11
CDR3: CASSHVGRSYEQYF; DNA: TGCGCCAGCAGCCACGTGGGACGATCCTACGAGCAGTACTTC; size: -; V: TRBV4-1; J: TRBJ2-7; D: -; length: 14
CDR3: CASSIEGFTEAFF; DNA: TGTGCCAGTAGTATAGAGGGTTTCACTGAAGCTTTCTTT; size: -; V: TRBV19; J: TRBJ1-1; D: -; length: 13
CDR3: CASSLGGGLEADTQYF; DNA: TGTGCCAGCAGCTTAGGGGGGGGGCTGGAAGCAGATACGCAGTATTTT; size: -; V: TRBV11-2; J: TRBJ2-3; D: -; length: 16
CDR3: CASSDKIGESYGYTF; DNA: TGTGCCAGCAGCGACAAAATAGGGGAGTCGTATGGCTACACCTTC; size: once; V: TRBV11-2; J: TRBJ1-2; D: -; length: 15
CDR3: CASLGYEQYF; DNA: TGTGCCAGCCTGGGGTACGAGCAGTACTTC; size: -; V: TRBV6-1; J: TRBJ2-7; D: -; length: 10
CDR3: CASSMSLAGSAHQFF; DNA: TGTGCCAGTAGTATGAGTCTAGCGGGGTCCGCTCATCAGTTCTTC; size: -; V: TRBV19; J: TRBJ2-1; D: TRBD2; length: 15
CDR3: CASSLNRGNSPLHF; DNA: TGTGCCAGCAGCTTGAACAGGGGTAATTCACCCCTCCACTTT; size: once; V: TRBV7-9; J: TRBJ1-6; D: TRBD1; length: 14
CDR3: CASSSQTALQEQYF; DNA: TGTGCCAGCAGCTCCCAGACAGCCTTACAGGAGCAGTACTTC; size: -; V: TRBV11-2; J: TRBJ2-7; D: -; length: 14
CDR3: CASSQGLHQPQHF; DNA: TGTGCCAGCAGTCAGGGGCTCCATCAGCCCCAGCATTTT; size: -; V: TRBV27; J: TRBJ1-5; D: -; length: 13
CDR3: CASSYSTGWNEKLFF; DNA: TGTGCCAGCAGTTACTCGACGGGGTGGAATGAAAAACTGTTTTTT; size: -; V: TRBV6-5; J: TRBJ1-4; D: -; length: 15
CDR3: CATKGGRQTYEQYF; DNA: TGTGCCACCAAGGGGGGAAGACAGACCTACGAGCAGTACTTC; size: -; V: TRBV2; J: TRBJ2-7; D: -; length: 14
CDR3: CASSSPGPTYEQYF; DNA: TGTGCCAGCAGCTCCCCCGGGCCTACCTACGAGCAGTACTTC; size: -; V: TRBV7-6; J: TRBJ2-7; D: -; length: 14
CDR3: CASSFAGATEAFF; DNA: TGTGCCAGCAGCTTTGCGGGGGCTACTGAAGCTTTCTTT; size: -; V: TRBV7-9; J: TRBJ1-1; D: -; length: 13
CDR3: CASSHRGGRVADTQYF; DNA: TGCGCCAGCAGCCACCGGGGGGGAAGGGTGGCAGATACGCAGTATTTT; size: -; V: TRBV4-1; J: TRBJ2-3; D: TRBD2; length: 16
CDR3: CATSRDRGGGTDTQYF; DNA: TGTGCCACCAGCAGAGATCGGGGAGGGGGCACAGATACGCAGTATTTT; size: -; V: TRBV15; J: TRBJ2-3; D: TRBD2; length: 16
CDR3: CASSIGPEGSEKLFF; DNA: TGTGCCAGTAGTATTGGGCCAGAAGGAAGTGAAAAACTGTTTTTT; size: -; V: TRBV19; J: TRBJ1-4; D: -; length: 15
CDR3: CASSPHRDSYYEQYF; DNA: TGTGCCAGCAGCCCCCACCGGGACAGCTACTACGAGCAGTACTTC; size: -; V: TRBV9; J: TRBJ2-7; D: TRBD1; length: 15
CDR3: CASSYPDRPEQYF; DNA: TGTGCCAGCAGTTACCCGGACAGGCCCGAGCAGTACTTC; size: -; V: TRBV6-6; J: TRBJ2-7; D: TRBD1; length: 13
CDR3: CASSLGTAGALSTDTQYF; DNA: TGTGCCAGCAGTTTAGGGACGGCGGGGGCCCTTTCCACAGATACGCAGTATTTT; size: -; V: TRBV28; J: TRBJ2-3; D: -; length: 18
CDR3: CASSDLPGQALDSSGNTIYF; DNA: TGTGCCAGCAGCGACCTCCCGGGACAGGCTCTTGACAGCTCTGGAAACACCATATATTTT; size: -; V: TRBV9; J: TRBJ1-3; D: TRBD1; length: 20
CDR3: CASSLEEGSYYGYTF; DNA: TGTGCCAGCAGTTTGGAGGAGGGCAGTTACTATGGCTACACCTTC; size: once; V: TRBV27; J: TRBJ1-2; D: -; length: 15
CDR3: CASSLLQGANGEQYF; DNA: TGTGCCAGCAGCTTATTGCAGGGGGCAAACGGGGAGCAGTACTTC; size: -; V: TRBV13; J: TRBJ2-7; D: TRBD1; length: 15
CDR3: CASSEMDPNQPQHF; DNA: TGTGCCAGCAGTGAAATGGACCCCAATCAGCCCCAGCATTTT; size: -; V: TRBV2; J: TRBJ1-5; D: -; length: 14
CDR3: CASSQDMTSNQPQHF; DNA: TGCGCCAGCAGCCAAGATATGACTTCAAATCAGCCCCAGCATTTT; size: -; V: TRBV4-3; J: TRBJ1-5; D: -; length: 15
CDR3: CASSFSSLHSEQYF; DNA: TGTGCCAGCAGCTTTTCATCATTACACTCAGAGCAGTACTTC; size: -; V: TRBV11-1; J: TRBJ2-7; D: -; length: 14
CDR3: CASGSPDRTYEQYF; DNA: TGTGCCAGCGGTTCCCCGGACAGAACCTACGAGCAGTACTTC; size: -; V: TRBV28; J: TRBJ2-7; D: -; length: 14
CDR3: CASSAGQGSQPQHF; DNA: TGCGCCAGCAGCGCCGGACAGGGTAGTCAGCCCCAGCATTTT; size: -; V: TRBV5-1; J: TRBJ1-5; D: TRBD1; length: 14
CDR3: CASSVGLSGSNYGYTF; DNA: TGTGCCAGCAGCGTAGGCTTGTCAGGGTCTAACTATGGCTACACCTTC; size: once; V: TRBV9; J: TRBJ1-2; D: -; length: 16
CDR3: CASSVPSGGPNTGELFF; DNA: TGTGCCAGCAGCGTACCTAGCGGGGGGCCGAACACCGGGGAGCTGTTTTTT; size: -; V: TRBV9; J: TRBJ2-2; D: TRBD2; length: 17
CDR3: CASSPLPQTMNTEAFF; DNA: TGTGCCAGCAGTCCCCTCCCACAGACCATGAACACTGAAGCTTTCTTT; size: -; V: TRBV27; J: TRBJ1-1; D: -; length: 16
CDR3: CASSLGREYEQFF; DNA: TGTGCCAGCAGCTTAGGGAGGGAATATGAGCAGTTCTTC; size: -; V: TRBV7-8; J: TRBJ2-1; D: -; length: 13
CDR3: CASSESTGGLGETQYF; DNA: TGTGCCAGCAGTGAATCCACAGGGGGGCTGGGAGAGACCCAGTACTTC; size: -; V: TRBV25-1; J: TRBJ2-5; D: TRBD1; length: 16
CDR3: CASSLLWAGDSEAFF; DNA: TGTGCCAGCAGCTTGCTGTGGGCAGGGGACTCGGAAGCTTTCTTT; size: few; V: TRBV7-8; J: TRBJ1-1; D: -; length: 15
CDR3: CASSSGVTAEKLFF; DNA: TGTGCCAGCAGTTCCGGAGTGACGGCTGAAAAACTGTTTTTT; size: few; V: TRBV6-5; J: TRBJ1-4; D: -; length: 14
CDR3: CASSHLTGGTEAFF; DNA: TGTGCCAGCAGCCACCTGACAGGGGGCACTGAAGCTTTCTTT; size: -; V: TRBV14; J: TRBJ1-1; D: TRBD1; length: 14
CDR3: CASSAQGAQYF; DNA: TGTGCCAGCAGTGCACAAGGGGCCCAGTACTTC; size: -; V: TRBV5-6; J: TRBJ2-5; D: -; length: 11